This T cell receptor beta chain was observed in a study of T cells after yellow fever vaccination. The overall study: The fractions with low cell numbers were processed using SMART-Seq v4 Ultra Low Input. Findings of the study overall: Most primary-vaccination clones recurred post-booster (approximately 95% CD4, around 86% CD8). Although the secondary response was weaker, it peaked faster, at day 5 versus 15.

Comment on this clonotype: Its antigen remains unidentified.

The CDR3 is 14 amino acids. V gave up 1 base and J gave up 8 bases, with 11 bases separating them. TCRdb passed the 5' RACE reads through MiXCR, listing each CDR3 protein once. In the table there are some 500,000 distinct CDR3 sequences, about 14% of which are singletons. V is TRBV12-3 or TRBV12-4 and J is TRBJ2-2; D remains unclear. Here the sequenced sample was PBMCs, taken on the day of the yellow fever booster vaccination. The sequence derives from a man younger than 45 who received the YFV17D yellow fever vaccine. As DNA, the CDR3 is TGTGCCAGCAGTTTAGTCTCGCCAGCTGGGGAGCTGTTTTTT. Its protein product is CASSLVSPAGELFF.